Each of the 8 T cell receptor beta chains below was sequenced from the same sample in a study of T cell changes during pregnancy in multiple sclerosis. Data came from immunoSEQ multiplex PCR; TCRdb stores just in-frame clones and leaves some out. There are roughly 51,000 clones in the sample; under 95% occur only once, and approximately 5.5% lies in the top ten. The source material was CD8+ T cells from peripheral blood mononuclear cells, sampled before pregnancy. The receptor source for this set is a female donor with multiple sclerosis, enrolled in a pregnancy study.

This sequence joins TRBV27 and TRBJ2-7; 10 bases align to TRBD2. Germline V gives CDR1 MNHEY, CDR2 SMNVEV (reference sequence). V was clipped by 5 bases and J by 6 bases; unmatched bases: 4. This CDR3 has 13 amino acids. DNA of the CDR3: TGTGCCAGCAGTCTAGCGGGAGCTTTCGAGCAGTACTTC. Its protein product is CASSLAGAFEQYF.

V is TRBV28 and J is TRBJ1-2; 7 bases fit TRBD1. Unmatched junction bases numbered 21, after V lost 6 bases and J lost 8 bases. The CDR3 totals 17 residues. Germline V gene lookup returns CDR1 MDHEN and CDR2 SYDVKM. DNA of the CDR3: TGTGCCAGCAGGCCACAAGTTGGGCTACAGGGGACTCGGGGCTACACCTTC. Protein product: CASRPQVGLQGTRGYTF.

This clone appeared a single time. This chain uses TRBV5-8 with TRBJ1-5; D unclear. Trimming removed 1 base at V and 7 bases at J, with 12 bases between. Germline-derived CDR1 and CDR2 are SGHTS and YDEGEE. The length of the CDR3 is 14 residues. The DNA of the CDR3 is TGTGCCAGCAGCTTGTCGGTGGGAGGGCAGCCCCAGCATTTT. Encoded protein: CASSLSVGGQPQHF.

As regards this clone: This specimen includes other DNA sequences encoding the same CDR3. CDR3 region: CASSSAYEQYF. The CDR3 nucleotides are TGTGCCAGCAGTTCCGCCTACGAGCAGTACTTC. The chain joins TRBV27 to TRBJ2-7; D uncertain. The CDR3 spans 11 residues. In germline, CDR1 is MNHEY, CDR2 SMNVEV (reference sequence). Trimming removed 4 bases from V and 2 bases from J, with 3 bases in between.

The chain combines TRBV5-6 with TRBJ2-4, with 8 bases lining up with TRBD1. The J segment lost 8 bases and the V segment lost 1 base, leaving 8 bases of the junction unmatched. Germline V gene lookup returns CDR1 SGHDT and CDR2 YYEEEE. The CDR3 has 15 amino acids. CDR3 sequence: CASSLLTQGADIQYF. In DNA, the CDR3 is TGTGCCAGCAGCTTGTTGACTCAGGGGGCAGACATTCAGTACTTC.

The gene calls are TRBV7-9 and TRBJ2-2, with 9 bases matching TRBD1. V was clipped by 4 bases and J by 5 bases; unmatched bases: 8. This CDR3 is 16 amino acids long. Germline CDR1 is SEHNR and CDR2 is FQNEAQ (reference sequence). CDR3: CASSSTGTGNTGELFF. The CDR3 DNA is TGTGCCAGCAGCTCAACCGGGACAGGGAATACCGGGGAGCTGTTTTTT. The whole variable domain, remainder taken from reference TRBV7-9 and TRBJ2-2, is DTGVSQNPRHKITKRGQNVTFRCDPISEHNRLYWYRQTLGQGPEFLTYFQNEAQLEKSRLLSDRFSAERPKGSFSTLEIQRTEQGDSAMYLCASSSTGTGNTGELFFGEGSRLTVL.

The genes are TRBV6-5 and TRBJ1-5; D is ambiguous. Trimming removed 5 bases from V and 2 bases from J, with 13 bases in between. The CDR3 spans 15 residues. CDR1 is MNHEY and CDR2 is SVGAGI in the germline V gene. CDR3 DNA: TGTGCCAGCAGTCAGGACTGGTCGCGCAATCAGCCCCAGCATTTT. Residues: CASSQDWSRNQPQHF.

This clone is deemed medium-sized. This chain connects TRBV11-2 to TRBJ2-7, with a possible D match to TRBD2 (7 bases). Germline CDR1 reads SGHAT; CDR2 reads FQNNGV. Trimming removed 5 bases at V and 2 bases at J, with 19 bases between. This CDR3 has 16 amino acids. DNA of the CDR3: TGTGCCAGCAGCCCGAGGGGGGGGCGATTCGCCTACGAGCAGTACTTC. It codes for CASSPRGGRFAYEQYF.